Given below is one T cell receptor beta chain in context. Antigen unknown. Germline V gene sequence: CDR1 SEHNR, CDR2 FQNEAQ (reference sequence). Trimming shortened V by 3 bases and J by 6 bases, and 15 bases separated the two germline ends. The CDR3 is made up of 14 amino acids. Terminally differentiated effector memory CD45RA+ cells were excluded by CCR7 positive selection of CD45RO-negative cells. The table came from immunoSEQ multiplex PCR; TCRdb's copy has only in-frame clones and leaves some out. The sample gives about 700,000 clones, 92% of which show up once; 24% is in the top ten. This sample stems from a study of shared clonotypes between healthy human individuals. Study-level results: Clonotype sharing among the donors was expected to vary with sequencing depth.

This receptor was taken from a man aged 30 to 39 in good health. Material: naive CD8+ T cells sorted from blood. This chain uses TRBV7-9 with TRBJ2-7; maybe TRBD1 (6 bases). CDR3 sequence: CASSLPQGMGEQYF. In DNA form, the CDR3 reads TGTGCCAGCAGCTTGCCCCAGGGGATGGGCGAGCAGTACTTC. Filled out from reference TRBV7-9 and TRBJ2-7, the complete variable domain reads DTGVSQNPRHKITKRGQNVTFRCDPISEHNRLYWYRQTLGQGPEFLTYFQNEAQLEKSRLLSDRFSAERPKGSFSTLEIQRTEQGDSAMYLCASSLPQGMGEQYFGPGTRLTVT.